This TCR beta chain was captured in a study of CD4 T cells in relation to SARS-CoV-2 and coronaviruses. Study overall: PBMCs were cultured with antigen for over 8 days before TCR beta sequencing. Controls used an HIV-1 Nef peptide pool or no peptide. Overall study findings and caveats: Monoreactive clones expanded significantly more to SARS-CoV-2 than crossreactive clones did.

CD4+ T cells from unexposed donors were obtained before the COVID-19 pandemic (2011-2018). Isolation of CD4+ T cells took place after less than 13 days in culture. As cell numbers allowed, unexposed-donor CD4+ T cells faced SARS-CoV-2 S/N and four cold-coronavirus spikes. Profiled with immunoSEQ multiplex PCR; TCRdb holds only in-frame clones, not every one. The sample includes around 16,000 clones, 75% to 80% of them seen just once. This clone occurred once. Its specificity is unknown. CDR1 is MNHNS, CDR2 SASEGT, per germline. V trimming: 2 bases; J trimming: 7 bases; junction bases outside the gene matches: 10. The CDR3 sequence is 17 residues long.

The TCR originated in a human donor in good health. This chain links TRBV6-1 with TRBJ2-1; 11 bases line up with TRBD2. The sample consisted of CD4+ T cells from PBMCs, cultured in vitro. The CDR3 bases are TGTGCCAGCAGTGAAATGGAACGACTAGCGGGAAGGAATGAGCAGTTCTTC. It is translated as CASSEMERLAGRNEQFF.